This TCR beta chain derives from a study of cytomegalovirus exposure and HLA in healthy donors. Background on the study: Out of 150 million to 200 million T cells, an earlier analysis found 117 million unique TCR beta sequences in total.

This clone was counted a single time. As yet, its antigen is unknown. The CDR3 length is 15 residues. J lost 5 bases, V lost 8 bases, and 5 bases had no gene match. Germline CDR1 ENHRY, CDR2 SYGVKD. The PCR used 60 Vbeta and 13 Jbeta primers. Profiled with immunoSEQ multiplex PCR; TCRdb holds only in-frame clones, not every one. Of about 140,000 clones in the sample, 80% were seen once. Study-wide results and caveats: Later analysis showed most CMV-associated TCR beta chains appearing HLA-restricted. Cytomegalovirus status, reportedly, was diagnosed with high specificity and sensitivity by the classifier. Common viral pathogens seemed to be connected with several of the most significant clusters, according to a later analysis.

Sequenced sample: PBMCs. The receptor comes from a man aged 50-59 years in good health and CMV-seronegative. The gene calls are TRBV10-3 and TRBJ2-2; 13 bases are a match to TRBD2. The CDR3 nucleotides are TGTGCCATCGGACTAGCGGGAGTGGGAACCGGGGAGCTGTTTTTT. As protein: CAIGLAGVGTGELFF.